This entry is about one TCR beta chain. These data are taken from a study of blood T cell repertoires in COVID-19. Study-wide context: The samples span acute and convalescent COVID-19 from the United States, Italy and Spain. PBMCs, B-cell-depleted T cells, or T cells provided the cDNA or gDNA that made up the material.

Original processing notes: Estimation of nucleated cell counts relied on the amplification of reference gene primers. Produced via immunoSEQ multiplex PCR; TCRdb's table is partial and in-frame only. The V and J calls and the clone size are those of that table, but D and trimming were determined from the DNA. The data contain 90,000 to 120,000 clones, under 85% of them seen just once; the ten biggest clones take up less than 5%. In germline, CDR1 is ENHRY, CDR2 SYGVKD. The CDR3 length is 16 residues. J was trimmed by 13 bases and V by 2 bases; bases with no gene match: 17. The sample comprised peripheral blood. This chain connects TRBV10-3 to TRBJ2-1, with 7 nucleotides matching TRBD2. This receptor was taken from an older woman with acute or convalescent COVID-19. In DNA form, the CDR3 reads TGTGCCATCAGTGAGGCCCAGACTAGCCGGGCCCGGGGACAGTTCTTC. It codes for CAISEAQTSRARGQFF.